This TCR beta chain stems from a study of CD4 T cells in relation to SARS-CoV-2 and coronaviruses (TCRdb year 2021). Study-level background: In the ViraFEST assay, PBMCs were cultured with antigen for nine to ten days, after which TCR beta CDR3s were sequenced to identify clonal expansions specific to the antigen. An HIV-1 Nef peptide pool or a no-peptide culture served as the negative reference condition. Patient-derived lymphoblastoid cell lines were used to map the HLA restriction of shared crossreactive spike epitopes. Memory CD4+ T cell crossreactivity between SARS-CoV-2 and common cold coronavirus spike proteins was assessed at the TCR clonotype level in the study. The Adaptive Biotechnologies TCR-sequencing kit was used for samples from three pre-COVID donors and for the naive versus memory experiments, whereas the other data were Illumina-based. Expansion assays from other donors in the study were sequenced with a different, Illumina-based TCR-beta assay. The paper as a whole reports these results and caveats: No donor contributed both pre-pandemic and post-infection samples, which limited tracing the source of pre-existing responses. Because the crossreactivity analysis focused on spike protein, crossreactivity against other viral proteins was not assessed. Memory CD4+ clonotypes crossrecognizing SARS-CoV-2 and at least one common cold coronavirus spike were found in around 71% of donors. Small numbers of patients and of tested TCRs limited the study. Crossreactive clones showed significantly weaker SARS-CoV-2-driven expansion than monoreactive clones, consistent with antigenic imprinting.

Points on this clone: It lacks a known antigen. Base-call qualities are not available, and no considerably larger clone is one nucleotide away.

The receptor library was made with the immunoSEQ multiplex PCR assay. The study's processing was this. During preprocessing, nonproductive sequences were removed, along with CDR3s that did not begin with C, did not end with F or W, or were shorter than 7 amino acids. The MANAFEST web app was used to call antigen-specific clonotypes on the basis of expansion compared with the reference and with other culture wells. A clone counted as positive if significantly expanded in 2 of 3 replicate wells versus the reference culture at FDR below 0.05. Positive clones also required significant expansion versus all other tandem wells and an odds ratio above 5. CDR3 homology was measured as pairwise Levenshtein distance, computed with the stringdist R package after trimming three terminal residues from each end. Here the immuneACCESS table is served through TCRdb, limited to in-frame sequences with V and J called. Missing clones are a known gap in these copies; in checked studies unresolved V genes cover under half, and the rest lacks a known reason. That table supplies the V and J calls and clone size; D and trimming were determined from the DNA. For this sample the table gives roughly 30,000 clones, of which 70% to 80% were detected only once. The top ten hold over 15% of the sample.

The germline V gene (reference sequence) yields GTSNPN for CDR1 and SVGIG for CDR2. The CDR3 spans 13 residues, from the cysteine through the phenylalanine. Of the read, only the CDR3 DNA is kept; its 39 bases are in frame from base 1. V and J are truncated by 2 bases and 2 bases respectively, leaving an intervening sequence of 10 bases. CD4+ T cells from unexposed donors were collected before the COVID-19 pandemic (2011-2018). Following 10 days of culture, the EasySep CD4+ T cell isolation kit was used to isolate CD4+ T cells. As far as cell numbers permitted, CD4+ T cells from unexposed donors were tested for reactivity against SARS-CoV-2 S and N as well as four spike pools from common cold coronaviruses. Each well received millions of PBMCs, cultured in IMDM supplemented with roughly 5% human AB serum and 9.5 to 10 IU/ml IL-2. Half of the culture medium was replaced with fresh IL-2-containing medium on days 3 and 7. Triplicate replicate wells were generally used for each peptide culture condition. The leukapheresis product for the unexposed donors was obtained through commercial purchase. Ficoll-Paque PLUS gradient centrifugation was used to isolate PBMCs from leukapheresis product or whole blood. PBMCs were either cryopreserved at -140°C or used fresh in the expansion assay. The QIAamp Micro DNA Kit was used to extract genomic DNA from the CD4+ T cells.

Sequenced sample: CD4+ T cells from PBMCs, cultured in vitro. This chain is built from TRBV30 and TRBJ2-7; TRBD2 might be the D gene, on 6 matching bases. The TCR comes from a human donor in good health. Here is the DNA: TGTGCCTGGAGTTCCGGGAGCCCCTACGAGCAGTACTTC. Its protein reads: CAWSSGSPYEQYF.